Presented here are 5 T cell receptor beta chains from one specimen sequenced in a study of blood T cell repertoires in COVID-19. Method: immunoSEQ multiplex PCR; TCRdb's copy keeps in-frame clones and lacks some. The table shows around 260,000 clones, with roughly nine tenths occurring only once. Sequencing used peripheral blood. These receptors all stem from a man aged 40-55 years who had recovered from COVID-19.

The gene calls are TRBV11-2 and TRBJ2-2; no firm D call. Trimming took off 6 bases at V and 5 bases at J, with 13 bases between the two ends. The CDR3 covers 14 residues. CDR1 and CDR2 (germline): SGHAT, FQNNGV. CDR3 DNA: TGTGCCAGCAGTCCCTATACGAGGACCGGGGAGCTGTTTTTT. Its translation is CASSPYTRTGELFF. Using reference TRBV11-2 and TRBJ2-2 for the parts outside the CDR3, the full variable domain is EAGVAQSPRYKIIEKRQSVAFWCNPISGHATLYWYQQILGQGPKLLIQFQNNGVVDDSQLPKDRFSAERLKGVDSTLKIQPAKLEDSAVYLCASSPYTRTGELFFGEGSRLTVL.

This chain links TRBV27 with TRBJ1-1; 8 bases are a match to TRBD1. CDR3 length: 15 residues. CDR1 is MNHEY and CDR2 is SMNVEV in the germline V gene (reference sequence). The junction had 4 bases not matched to a gene; V was cut back by 2 bases and J by 2 bases. In nucleotides, the CDR3 is TGTGCCAGCAGTTTACCAGGACAGGGAAACACTGAAGCTTTCTTT. Its translation: CASSLPGQGNTEAFF.

The chain links TRBV29-1 to TRBJ1-5; TRBD1 might be the D (5 bases). This CDR3 comprises 13 residues. Trimming removed 6 bases at V and 5 bases at J, with 14 bases between. The germline V gene encodes CDR1 SQVTM and CDR2 ANQGSEA. The CDR3 nucleotides read TGCAGCGTGGGGGGACTCGGGGATCAGCCCCAGCATTTT. Amino acids: CSVGGLGDQPQHF.

The gene calls are TRBV27 and TRBJ1-5, with 8 nucleotides matching TRBD1. The V gene's germline CDR1 is MNHEY and CDR2 SMNVEV (reference sequence). The V and J ends lost 1 base and 0 bases, in that order; junction bases with no gene match: 11. The CDR3 is made up of 19 amino acids. In nucleotides, the CDR3 is TGTGCCAGCAGTTTATTTTCGGGACAGGCGTCGAATAGCAATCAGCCCCAGCATTTT. Translation gives CASSLFSGQASNSNQPQHF.

This clone was observed a single time. The chain recombines TRBV19 with TRBJ2-1; 9 bases line up with TRBD2. CDR1 is LNHDA, CDR2 SQIVND, per germline (reference sequence). J lost 8 bases, V lost 3 bases, and 8 bases had no gene match. The CDR3 has 15 residues. In DNA form, the CDR3 reads TGTGCCAGTAGTATGGAGGGACTAGCAAGGGATGAGCAGTTCTTC. This gives the protein CASSMEGLARDEQFF.